This is a list of T cell receptor beta chains from one sample in a study of blood T cell repertoires in COVID-19. Assay used: immunoSEQ multiplex PCR; TCRdb lists only in-frame clones, some missing. This table has around 470,000 clones, 85% to 90% appearing once. Material for sequencing was peripheral blood. These receptors were collected from a man between 18 and 35 years old with COVID-19, enrolled during active disease. Each CDR3 is given with its conserved first and last residue. A D gene is named only where the DNA matches it firmly.

j_call	d_call	v_call	cdr3_nt	cdr3_aa
TRBJ2-3	TRBD2	TRBV6-5	TGTGCCATCCAGACTAGCGGACCTGATACGCAGTATTTT	CAIQTSGPDTQYF
TRBJ1-4	.	TRBV4-2	TGTGCCAGCAGCCAAGACAGGGGAACTAATGAAAAACTGTTTTTT	CASSQDRGTNEKLFF
TRBJ2-1	.	TRBV10-3	TGTGCCATCAGTGCCGGGTCTTTAGAGTACAATGAGCAGTTCTTC	CAISAGSLEYNEQFF
TRBJ2-5	.	TRBV19	TGTGCCAGTAGTATAAGGGGGGGCAGGCTACAAGAGACCCAGTACTTC	CASSIRGGRLQETQYF
TRBJ2-3	TRBD1	TRBV24-1	TGTGCCACCAGTGATAGGATAACAGGGGCCCCAGATACGCAGTATTTT	CATSDRITGAPDTQYF
TRBJ2-1	TRBD2	TRBV3-1/TRBV3-2	TGTGCCAGCAGCCAATCTAGCGGGTCATACAATGAGCAGTTCTTC	CASSQSSGSYNEQFF
TRBJ2-3	TRBD2	TRBV14	TGTGCCAGCAGCCAAGTCGGGACTAGCGGTAGCACAGATACGCAGTATTTT	CASSQVGTSGSTDTQYF
TRBJ2-3	.	TRBV6-4	TGTGCCAGCAGTGATCGGGGTGGAGGCACAGATACGCAGTATTTT	CASSDRGGGTDTQYF
TRBJ2-5	.	TRBV5-1	TGCGCCAGCAGCTTGGCGGGGAGTCAAGAGACCCAGTACTTC	CASSLAGSQETQYF
TRBJ2-7	TRBD1	TRBV2	TGTGCCAGCAGTGGCAGGACAGGGAGCTCCTACGAGCAGTACTTC	CASSGRTGSSYEQYF
TRBJ2-2	TRBD2	TRBV29-1	TGCAGCGTCGGGACTAGCGGGGTAACCGGGGAGCTGTTTTTT	CSVGTSGVTGELFF
TRBJ2-1	.	TRBV4-1	TGCGCCAGCAGCCAAGGACGACCTAGCCCCTACAATGAGCAGTTCTTC	CASSQGRPSPYNEQFF